The next 29 T cell receptor beta chains were all read from a single sample in a study of T-cell memory formation after mild COVID-19. A single record per CDR3 protein comes from TCRdb applying MiXCR to the 5' RACE reads. The table lists roughly 150,000 distinct CDR3 sequences, about 14% of them singletons, with 14% in the top ten. Sample: PBMCs or a T cell subset sorted from them (not recorded which). These receptors came from an adult woman who had mild COVID-19 (a few samples of this study predate the infection). Cell type and time point are not known.

V gene TRBV12-3 or TRBV12-4 combines with J gene TRBJ2-1; D gene ambiguous. This CDR3 contains 15 residues. V shed 3 bases and J shed 2 bases, with 11 bases lying between them. The CDR3 region is CASSFSASTYNEQFF. The CDR3 DNA sequence: TGTGCCAGCAGTTTTTCGGCCAGTACCTACAATGAGCAGTTCTTC.

The gene calls are TRBV20-1 and TRBJ2-2; D possibly uses TRBD1 or TRBD2 (5 bases each). Germline assignment: CDR1 DFQATT and CDR2 SNEGSKA (reference sequence). Trimming cost V 1 base and J 0 bases, with 9 bases left between them. The CDR3 runs 15 residues. CDR3 sequence (DNA): TGCAGTGCTAGAGTCGTGGGGGCGAACACCGGGGAGCTGTTTTTT. It yields the protein CSARVVGANTGELFF.

This clonotype was observed a handful of times. This sequence joins TRBV20-1 and TRBJ2-1; 8 nucleotides agree with TRBD2. Germline V gene data show CDR1 as DFQATT and CDR2 as SNEGSKA (reference sequence). This CDR3 is 15 amino acids long. V was clipped by 0 bases and J by 4 bases; unmatched bases: 5. CDR3 residues: CSARDGAGAYNEQFF. In DNA, the CDR3 is TGCAGTGCTAGAGATGGAGCGGGAGCGTACAATGAGCAGTTCTTC.

The gene calls are TRBV6-5 and TRBJ2-1; 7 bases map to TRBD2. CDR3 length: 14 amino acids. Germline assignment: CDR1 MNHEY and CDR2 SVGAGI. J lost 10 bases, V lost 6 bases, and 12 bases had no gene match. CDR3 region: CASSLRAGVWEQFF. CDR3 nucleotides: TGTGCCAGCAGCCTCCGGGCGGGAGTTTGGGAGCAGTTCTTC.

A few counts support this clonotype. The genes are TRBV20-1 and TRBJ2-7; TRBD1 matches 7 bases. The CDR3 sequence is 19 residues long. Trimming removed 2 bases from V and 3 bases from J; junction bases left unmatched: 22. Germline V CDR1 and CDR2: DFQATT, SNEGSKA (reference sequence). In nucleotides, the CDR3 is TGCAGTGCTAGAAAGACAGGGATCGGCTCGGATTTGCCTTTCTACGAGCAGTACTTC. Protein: CSARKTGIGSDLPFYEQYF.

This chain joins TRBV4-2 and TRBJ2-7; 15 bases fit TRBD2. Germline loops: CDR1 LGHNA, CDR2 YNFKEQ. J lost 2 bases, V lost 4 bases, and 9 bases had no gene match. The CDR3 has 18 amino acids. The CDR3 DNA reads as TGTGCCAGCAGCCCTACCACCGGGACTAGCGGGGGGACCTACGAGCAGTACTTC. Translating it yields CASSPTTGTSGGTYEQYF.

The chain is built from TRBV10-3 and TRBJ2-7; tentative D call: TRBD1 (6 bases). CDR3 size: 13 residues. V lost 1 base and J 6 bases, leaving 10 bases between the germline ends. The germline V gene has CDR1 ENHRY and CDR2 SYGVKD. CDR3 bases: TGTGCCATCAGTGAGTTACAGGGCGGCGAGCAGTACTTC. This gives the protein CAISELQGGEQYF.

The gene calls are TRBV12-3 or TRBV12-4 and TRBJ1-2, with 9 bases lining up with TRBD1. Trimming cost V 5 bases and J 8 bases; bases outside gene matches: 15. The CDR3 has 16 amino acids. The CDR3 nucleotides are TGTGCCAGCAGTCTCCGGGCACCGGGACAGGGCGTCGGCTACACCTTC. Translating gives CASSLRAPGQGVGYTF.

This clonotype was found a few times. This chain links TRBV24-1 with TRBJ1-5, with D unresolved. The CDR3 runs to 14 residues. Germline CDR1 and CDR2: KGHDR and SFDVKD. Trimming cost V 4 bases and J 2 bases, with 8 bases left between them. The CDR3 DNA follows: TGTGCCACCAGTGAAGTCAGCCGCAATCAGCCCCAGCATTTT. Amino acid sequence: CATSEVSRNQPQHF.

The chain employs TRBV12-3 or TRBV12-4 and TRBJ1-1; D may be TRBD1 (5 bases). V lost 3 bases and J lost 11, with 13 bases in between. This CDR3 has 12 amino acids. CDR3 coding DNA: TGTGCCAGCAGTTTCCAATGGGGGGTGGCTTTCTTT. The encoded protein is CASSFQWGVAFF.

J is TRBJ1-1 and V is TRBV2; possible D gene TRBD1, 5 bases. Germline V gives CDR1 SNHLY, CDR2 FYNNEI. CDR3 length: 14 amino acids. Trimming left V 1 base short and J 1 base short, with 7 bases between. As DNA, the CDR3 is TGTGCCAGCAGTGAAGAAGGGGAGAACACTGAAGCTTTCTTT. Translation: CASSEEGENTEAFF.

This clonotype was counted a few times. This rearrangement joins TRBV7-3 to TRBJ2-7, with D tentatively TRBD2 (6 bases). Germline V gene data show CDR1 as SGHTA and CDR2 as FQGTGA. The CDR3 is 13 residues long. V lost 5 bases and J lost 2, with 10 bases in between. CDR3 sequence reads: CASSAGPPYEQYF. For the CDR3, the DNA is TGTGCCAGCAGCGCGGGACCCCCCTACGAGCAGTACTTC.

J is TRBJ2-2 and V is TRBV30; the match to TRBD1 covers 10 bases. This CDR3 region has 15 residues. From germline, CDR1 is GTSNPN and CDR2 SVGIG (reference sequence). Germline trimming cut 6 bases from V and 6 bases from J; bases unmatched to any gene: 10. Written as DNA, the CDR3 is TGTGCCTGTCAGAGGGGACAGGGGAATTCCGGGGAGCTGTTTTTT. This gives the protein CACQRGQGNSGELFF.

This clonotype was recorded a few times. The V and J genes are TRBV12-5 and TRBJ2-1; D gene uncertain. Trimming left V 3 bases short and J 3 bases short, with 24 bases between. This CDR3 spans 19 amino acids. Germline CDR1 reads LGHNT; CDR2 reads FRNRAP. CDR3 sequence reads: CASGFRRPGVPRDYNEQFF. In DNA, the CDR3 is TGTGCTAGTGGTTTCCGACGCCCTGGAGTACCCCGCGACTACAATGAGCAGTTCTTC.

CDR3 sequence (DNA): TGTGCCAGCAGCTTCTACCAGGGAGGGGAGACCCAGTACTTC. It yields the protein CASSFYQGGETQYF. The rearrangement joins TRBV11-2 to TRBJ2-5, with 7 nucleotides matching TRBD2. The CDR3 runs 14 residues. Germline loops: CDR1 SGHAT, CDR2 FQNNGV. J was trimmed by 5 bases and V by 3 bases; bases with no gene match: 6. Combining the CDR3 with reference TRBV11-2 and TRBJ2-5 gives the whole variable domain EAGVAQSPRYKIIEKRQSVAFWCNPISGHATLYWYQQILGQGPKLLIQFQNNGVVDDSQLPKDRFSAERLKGVDSTLKIQPAKLEDSAVYLCASSFYQGGETQYFGPGTRLLVL.

The genes are TRBV19 and TRBJ1-1; tentatively, D is TRBD1 (5 bases). This CDR3 region has 15 residues. The V end lost 3 bases, the J end lost 5 bases, and 16 bases lay between the germline ends. CDR1 and CDR2 from the germline V gene are LNHDA and SQIVND (reference sequence). The chain's CDR3 is CASSIRDGPGTEAFF. Written as DNA, the CDR3 is TGTGCCAGTAGTATCCGGGACGGCCCGGGGACTGAAGCTTTCTTT. Variable domain in full (rest from reference TRBV19 and TRBJ1-1): DGGITQSPKYLFRKEGQNVTLSCEQNLNHDAMYWYRQDPGQGLRLIYYSQIVNDFQKGDIAEGYSVSREKKESFPLTVTSAQKNPTAFYLCASSIRDGPGTEAFFGQGTRLTVV.

This sequence joins TRBV7-2 and TRBJ2-5; the D is unclear. CDR3 length: 15 residues. Between the trimmed V and J ends, which lost 4 bases and 5 bases, there was a span of 17 bases. Germline-derived CDR1 and CDR2 are SGHTA and FQGNSA. The CDR3 loop is CASSSSLGPWETQYF. CDR3 in DNA: TGTGCCAGCAGCTCCTCCTTAGGGCCATGGGAGACCCAGTACTTC.

CDR3 nucleotide sequence: TGTGCCAGCAGCGGCCGGGACAGTGCAGCTAACTATGGCTACACCTTC. This encodes CASSGRDSAANYGYTF. V gene TRBV9 combines with J gene TRBJ1-2; 7 nucleotides match TRBD1. J gave up 0 bases and V 3 bases, and 8 bases lay outside the gene matches. This CDR3 spans 16 amino acids. From germline, CDR1 is SGDLS and CDR2 YYNGEE.

The chain is built from TRBV5-5 and TRBJ2-3; no definite D call. V was pared by 4 bases and J by 5 bases, with 8 bases between. This CDR3 is built from 12 residues. Germline assignment: CDR1 SGHKS and CDR2 YYEKEE (reference sequence). The CDR3 bases are TGTGCCAGCAGCGCAATGGGAGATACGCAGTATTTT. It codes for CASSAMGDTQYF.

This clonotype was seen only a few times. The rearrangement links TRBV7-3 to TRBJ1-6; a possible D gene is TRBD1 (6 bases). Germline CDR1 reads SGHTA; CDR2 reads FQGTGA. The V end lost 5 bases, the J end lost 9 bases, and 11 bases lay between the germline ends. This CDR3 comprises 13 residues. The CDR3 reads CASSIDRFSPLHF. The CDR3 coding sequence is TGTGCCAGCAGCATCGACAGGTTTTCACCCCTCCACTTT. Full variable domain (outside the CDR3, taken from reference TRBV7-3 and TRBJ1-6): GAGVSQTPSNKVTEKGKYVELRCDPISGHTALYWYRQSLGQGPEFLIYFQGTGAADDSGLPNDRFFAVRPEGSVSTLKIQRTERGDSAVYLCASSIDRFSPLHFGNGTRLTVT.

This clonotype has ten or more counts. The chain carries TRBV12-3 or TRBV12-4 and TRBJ2-5; TRBD2 matches 8 bases. The CDR3 contains 15 residues. After removal of 5 bases from V and 5 bases from J, the junction contained 10 bases not matched to a gene. This chain's CDR3 is CASSPRAGVGETQYF. For the CDR3, the DNA is TGTGCCAGCAGTCCCCGAGCGGGAGTGGGGGAGACCCAGTACTTC.

The V call is TRBV29-1, the J call TRBJ2-1, with TRBD2 matching 14 bases. Germline V CDR1 and CDR2: SQVTM, ANQGSEA. The CDR3 is 18 amino acids. The V and J ends lost 7 bases and 2 bases, in that order; junction bases with no gene match: 13. CDR3 nucleotide sequence: TGCAGCGCAAAAAGTCCGACTAGCGGGAGGGCCCCCTACAATGAGCAGTTCTTC. Translation: CSAKSPTSGRAPYNEQFF.

This sequence joins TRBV12-3 or TRBV12-4 and TRBJ2-7; D not resolved. This CDR3 comprises 12 residues. V was clipped by 5 bases and J by 4 bases, with 9 bases between them. The CDR3 is CASSQGQYEQYF. In DNA, the CDR3 is TGTGCCAGCAGTCAAGGGCAATACGAGCAGTACTTC.

The chain carries TRBV4-3 and TRBJ2-7, with 8 bases that match TRBD2. Germline V lookup: CDR1 LGHNA, CDR2 YSLEER. J lost 5 bases, V lost 1 base, and 4 bases had no gene match. There are 14 residues in the CDR3. The CDR3 loop is CASSQAAGVHEQYF. DNA of the CDR3: TGCGCCAGCAGCCAAGCAGCGGGAGTCCACGAGCAGTACTTC.

The table lists this clonotype with many counts. The rearrangement uses TRBV10-3 and TRBJ2-3; 10 nucleotides align to TRBD2. The CDR3 loop spans 14 amino acids. Trimming took 5 bases from V and 4 from J; bases not matched to a gene: 3. Per germline, CDR1 ENHRY and CDR2 SYGVKD. CDR3 in DNA: TGTGCCATCAGTAGCGGGGGGGCCCCAGATACGCAGTATTTT. The encoded protein is CAISSGGAPDTQYF.

This chain connects TRBV5-1 to TRBJ1-1; D possibly corresponds to TRBD1 (5 bases). The CDR3 spans 15 residues. The ends were cut back, 0 bases at V and 1 base at J, with 10 bases in the middle. Germline CDR1 reads SGHRS; CDR2 reads YFSETQ. Written as DNA, the CDR3 is TGCGCCAGCAGCTTGGTCCCGGGGGGGAACACTGAAGCTTTCTTT. Translation: CASSLVPGGNTEAFF.

This clonotype was found many times. The chain couples TRBV5-1 to TRBJ1-1; tentative D call: TRBD1 (5 bases). This CDR3 spans 14 amino acids. The V and J ends lost 1 base and 4 bases respectively, with 11 bases between them. Germline assignment: CDR1 SGHRS and CDR2 YFSETQ. CDR3 amino acids: CASSLLVGGTEAFF. In DNA, the CDR3 is TGCGCCAGCAGCTTGTTAGTGGGGGGCACTGAAGCTTTCTTT.

The genes are TRBV29-1 and TRBJ2-1; tentatively, D is TRBD1 or TRBD2 (6 bases each). Deletions cut 3 bases from V and 9 bases from J, with 15 bases between. This CDR3 comprises 13 residues. Germline CDR1 reads SQVTM; CDR2 reads ANQGSEA. CDR3 DNA sequence: TGCAGCGTTGATGCTAGGGGGGTCGTTGAGCAGTTCTTC. This translates into CSVDARGVVEQFF.

CDR3 region: CASSSPGLGQYEQYF. CDR3 sequence (DNA): TGTGCCAGCTCATCGCCGGGGTTGGGGCAATACGAGCAGTACTTC. This chain joins TRBV18 and TRBJ2-7; perhaps D is TRBD1 or TRBD2 (5 bases each). The CDR3 covers 15 residues. Germline assignment: CDR1 KGHSH and CDR2 LQKENI. Between the trimmed V and J ends, which lost 5 bases and 4 bases, there was a span of 18 bases.